Described below is a single TCR beta chain sequence and its context. Its specificity is unknown. The data were obtained in a study of Graves' ophthalmopathy and Graves' hyperthyroidism. Looking at the study overall: Untreated patients at initial diagnosis provided peripheral blood. General study findings and limits: Most clonotypes expanded in thyroid above 0.001 frequency were present in blood too.

From RNA, the CDR3 regions of TCR beta chains were amplified and sequenced. The first-round RT-PCR employed HTBI primers together with the Qiagen OneStep RT-PCR kit. A multiplex PCR was then performed as the second round. One entry per CDR3 protein, called by TCRdb with MiXCR from the multiplex PCR reads. Seen here are about 370,000 distinct CDR3 sequences, about a sixth observed once, and the top ten hold about 2.4%. The CDR3 sequence is 15 residues long. V shed 3 bases, J shed 4 bases, and the junction held 7 bases outside the gene matches. CDR1 and CDR2 from the germline V gene are MGHRA and YSYEKL. Hyperthyroidism was considered stable when no ophthalmopathy appeared within 18 months of follow-up. Certain patients, namely those with other autoimmune diseases, uncontrolled infections, pregnancy or lactation, were excluded.

Material for sequencing was peripheral blood. The rearrangement uses TRBV4-1 and TRBJ2-7, with 9 positions matching TRBD2. The clonotype was recovered from an adult woman with stable Graves' hyperthyroidism. The CDR3 DNA is TGCGCCAGCAGCCAGACTAGCGGCAGTCTTTACGAGCAGTACTTC. It yields the protein CASSQTSGSLYEQYF.